This T cell receptor (beta chain) was documented in a study of regulatory T cells in long-lasting Graves disease. V was clipped by 5 bases and J by 7 bases; unmatched bases: 12. There are 15 residues in the CDR3. Germline V gene sequence: CDR1 KGHSH, CDR2 LQKENI. Specified time point: newly diagnosed GD, antithyroid drugs for less than 3 months. The TCR library was made from RNA that had been extracted from PBMCs in TRIzol. Construction of the TCR beta libraries employed iRepertoire HTBI primers in conjunction with Arm-PCR of CDR3 regions. TCRdb ran MiXCR on the multiplex PCR reads and lists one entry per CDR3 protein. The table lists about 370,000 distinct CDR3 sequences, roughly 15% of them singletons. This clonotype showed up many times.

Source: peripheral blood mononuclear cells (PBMCs), taken at new diagnosis, from a patient treated with antithyroid drugs. This chain links TRBV18 with TRBJ2-7; TRBD1 agrees at 9 bases. This TCR was sampled from a female donor with Graves disease. CDR3 region: CASSATGGASEEQYF. CDR3 DNA: TGTGCCAGCTCAGCCACAGGGGGCGCGTCGGAAGAGCAGTACTTC.